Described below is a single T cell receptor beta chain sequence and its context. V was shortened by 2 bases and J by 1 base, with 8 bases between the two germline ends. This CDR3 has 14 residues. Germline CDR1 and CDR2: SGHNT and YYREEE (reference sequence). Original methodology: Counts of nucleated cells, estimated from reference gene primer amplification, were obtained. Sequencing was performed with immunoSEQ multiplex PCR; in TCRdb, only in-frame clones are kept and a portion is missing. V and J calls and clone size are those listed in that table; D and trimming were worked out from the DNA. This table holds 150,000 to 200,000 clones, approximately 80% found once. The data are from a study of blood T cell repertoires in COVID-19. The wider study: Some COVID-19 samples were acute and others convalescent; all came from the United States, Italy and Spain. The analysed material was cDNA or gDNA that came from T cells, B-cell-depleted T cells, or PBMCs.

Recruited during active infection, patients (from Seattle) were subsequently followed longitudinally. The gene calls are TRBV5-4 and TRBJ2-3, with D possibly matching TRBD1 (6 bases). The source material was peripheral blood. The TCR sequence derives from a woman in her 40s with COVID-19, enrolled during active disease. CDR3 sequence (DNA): TGTGCCAGCAGCTTTACAGGGCGCACAGATACGCAGTATTTT. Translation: CASSFTGRTDTQYF.